Following are 16 T cell receptor beta chains from one sample sequenced in a study of blood T cell repertoires in COVID-19. Only in-frame clones appear in the TCRdb table, and some are missing; sequencing was by immunoSEQ multiplex PCR. The data hold 150,000 or so clones, with about 84% observed a single time. The specimen sequenced was peripheral blood. The receptors originated from a man aged 55 to 70 with active or convalescent COVID-19.

The V and J genes are TRBV29-1 and TRBJ2-7; 9 bases fit TRBD2. V was pared by 8 bases and J by 4 bases, with 9 bases of the junction left unmatched. Germline V gene lookup returns CDR1 SQVTM and CDR2 ANQGSEA. The CDR3 is 13 amino acids. The CDR3 reads CSSTGTSSYEQYF. DNA for the CDR3: TGCAGCAGCACCGGGACTAGCAGTTACGAGCAGTACTTC.

The V gene is TRBV11-2, the J gene TRBJ2-7; 7 nucleotides align to TRBD1. J gave up 5 bases and V 4 bases, and 8 bases lay outside the gene matches. This CDR3 has 14 residues. Germline CDR1 SGHAT, CDR2 FQNNGV. Here the CDR3 DNA reads TGTGCCAGCAGCTCGATTCAGGGGGTGGACGAGCAGTACTTC. Translated, it gives CASSSIQGVDEQYF.

V usage is TRBV30 and J usage is TRBJ1-1; tentatively, D is TRBD1 (6 bases). V dropped 1 base and J dropped 1 base, with 7 bases sitting between them. The CDR3 extends over 13 amino acids. Germline CDR1 GTSNPN, CDR2 SVGIG (reference sequence). The CDR3 DNA is TGTGCCTGGAGTGGACAGGCGAACACTGAAGCTTTCTTT. Amino acids: CAWSGQANTEAFF.

CDR3 loop: CASSLGHPNTGELFF. The CDR3 region has the DNA TGTGCCAGCTCGCTGGGACACCCGAACACCGGGGAGCTGTTTTTT. The rearrangement uses TRBV18 and TRBJ2-2; D might be TRBD1 (6 bases). The CDR3 has 15 residues. V lost 6 bases and J 0 bases, leaving 11 bases between the germline ends. Germline values: CDR1 KGHSH, CDR2 LQKENI.

Details on this clone: Compared with germline, one end of the junction differs, possibly owing to a read error. The genes are TRBV12-3 or TRBV12-4 and TRBJ2-2; TRBD2 aligns across 8 bases. The CDR3 extends over 12 amino acids. CDR3 sequence (DNA): TGTGCCAGCAGTCCCCTGACTAGCGCTTCCTATTTT. This gives the protein CASSPLTSASYF.

This chain links TRBV12-3 or TRBV12-4 with TRBJ1-2, with 7 bases matching TRBD1. V shed 7 bases, J shed 2 bases, and the junction held 4 bases outside the gene matches. CDR3 length equals 13 residues. CDR3 DNA sequence: TGTGCCAGCACCCCAGGGGGAAACTATGGCTACACCTTC. Amino acid sequence: CASTPGGNYGYTF.

The gene calls are TRBV2 and TRBJ1-6; possible D gene TRBD1, 6 bases. The CDR3 runs to 15 residues. Trimming took off 4 bases at V and 10 bases at J, with 17 bases between the two ends. Germline CDR1 SNHLY, CDR2 FYNNEI. Here the CDR3 DNA reads TGTGCCAGCAGTGGGAGCAGGGGACAACGGTCACCCCTCCACTTT. Its translation is CASSGSRGQRSPLHF.

This rearrangement joins TRBV9 to TRBJ2-2; D gene unclear. V dropped 0 bases and J dropped 1 base, with 7 bases sitting between them. Germline V gene data show CDR1 as SGDLS and CDR2 as YYNGEE. The CDR3 extends over 15 amino acids. The CDR3 DNA is TGTGCCAGCAGCGTAGGGGCCGGGAACACCGGGGAGCTGTTTTTT. This codes for CASSVGAGNTGELFF. Supplemented by reference TRBV9 and TRBJ2-2, the full variable domain reads DSGVTQTPKHLITATGQRVTLRCSPRSGDLSVYWYQQSLDQGLQFLIQYYNGEERAKGNILERFSAQQFPDLHSELNLSSLELGDSALYFCASSVGAGNTGELFFGEGSRLTVL.

The chain is built from TRBV19 and TRBJ2-3; TRBD2 aligns across 7 bases. Germline CDR1 and CDR2: LNHDA and SQIVND (reference sequence). Trimming took 6 bases from V and 0 from J; bases not matched to a gene: 12. This CDR3 is 17 amino acids long. As DNA, the CDR3 is TGTGCCAGTAGAGGACGGAGACTAGCAGGGAGCACAGATACGCAGTATTTT. This codes for CASRGRRLAGSTDTQYF.

The chain combines TRBV11-2 with TRBJ1-2; D possibly corresponds to TRBD1 (6 bases). Looked up from germline, CDR1 is SGHAT and CDR2 is FQNNGV. V was pared by 0 bases and J by 5 bases, with 10 bases between. The CDR3 length is 14 residues. The CDR3 reads CASSLDGQGYGYTF. CDR3 nucleotide sequence: TGTGCCAGCAGCTTAGATGGGCAGGGGTATGGCTACACCTTC.

This chain uses TRBV18 with TRBJ2-1; TRBD2 agrees at 13 bases. CDR3 length: 18 amino acids. J lost 2 bases, V lost 3 bases, and 7 bases had no gene match. Germline V gene sequence: CDR1 KGHSH, CDR2 LQKENI. CDR3 coding DNA: TGTGCCAGCTCACCCGGGACTAGCGGGACCATTACCTACAATGAGCAGTTCTTC. Amino acid sequence: CASSPGTSGTITYNEQFF.

The chain joins TRBV7-9 to TRBJ2-5, with D unclear. The CDR3 is 14 residues long. Trimming took 5 bases from V and 5 from J, leaving 15 bases between them. The germline gives CDR1 SEHNR, CDR2 FQNEAQ (reference sequence). The CDR3 DNA is TGTGCCAGCAGCACTGAGGCAAGTTGGGAGACCCAGTACTTC. This codes for CASSTEASWETQYF.

The chain is built from TRBV20-1 and TRBJ1-2; 10 nucleotides line up with TRBD1. The germline gives CDR1 DFQATT, CDR2 SNEGSKA (reference sequence). The CDR3 is made up of 10 amino acids. The CDR3 reads CSPTGGGYTF. In nucleotides, the CDR3 is TGCAGCCCGACAGGGGGCGGCTACACCTTC.

This rearrangement joins TRBV20-1 to TRBJ2-1; TRBD2 aligns across 8 bases. The CDR3 is made up of 13 amino acids. Germline V gene lookup returns CDR1 DFQATT and CDR2 SNEGSKA (reference sequence). After removal of 3 bases from V and 9 bases from J, the junction contained 7 bases not matched to a gene. The CDR3 reads CSASRQREFEQFF. CDR3 nucleotide sequence: TGCAGTGCTAGTAGGCAGCGGGAGTTTGAGCAGTTCTTC.

V and J are TRBV27 and TRBJ2-1; weak D call: TRBD1 (5 bases). Germline V gene sequence: CDR1 MNHEY, CDR2 SMNVEV (reference sequence). Trimming left V 3 bases short and J 0 bases short, with 15 bases between. The CDR3 loop spans 17 amino acids. This CDR3 is CASSFTVGHSSYNEQFF. DNA of the CDR3: TGTGCCAGCAGTTTTACCGTCGGACATAGCTCCTACAATGAGCAGTTCTTC.

This clone has a handful of counts. V gene TRBV9 combines with J gene TRBJ2-3; D not resolved. The CDR3 totals 17 residues. The V end lost 3 bases, the J end lost 0 bases, and 17 bases lay between the germline ends. CDR1 SGDLS and CDR2 YYNGEE come from the germline V gene. CDR3 bases: TGTGCCAGCAGCGCTGGGTTGCACAGCTTAAGCACAGATACGCAGTATTTT. It codes for CASSAGLHSLSTDTQYF.